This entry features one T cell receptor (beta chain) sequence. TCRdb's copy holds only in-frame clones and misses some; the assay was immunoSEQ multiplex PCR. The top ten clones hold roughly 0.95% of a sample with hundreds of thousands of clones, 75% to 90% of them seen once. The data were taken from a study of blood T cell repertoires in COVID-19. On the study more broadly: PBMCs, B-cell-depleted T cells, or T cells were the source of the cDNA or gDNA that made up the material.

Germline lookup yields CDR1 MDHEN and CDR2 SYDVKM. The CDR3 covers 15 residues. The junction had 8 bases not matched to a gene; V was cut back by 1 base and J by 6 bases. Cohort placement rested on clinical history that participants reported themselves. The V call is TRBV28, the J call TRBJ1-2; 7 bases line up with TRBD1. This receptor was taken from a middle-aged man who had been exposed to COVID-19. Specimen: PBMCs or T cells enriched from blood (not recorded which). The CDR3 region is CASSLSPTGVHGYTF. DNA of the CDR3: TGTGCCAGCAGTTTATCCCCAACAGGGGTTCATGGCTACACCTTC.